A single sample is the source of the 21 T cell receptor beta chains below, sequenced in a study of blood T cells in healthy people across ages. Primed by a sample-barcoded 5' primer and a J-beta primer mix, a second PCR proceeded for about 7 to 11 cycles. TCRdb processed the 5' RACE reads anew with MiXCR; each CDR3 protein has one entry. The table includes approximately 800,000 distinct CDR3 sequences, about 47% detected once. Sequenced material: blood. The receptors come from an older man in good health.

This sequence joins TRBV6-2 or TRBV6-3 and TRBJ2-3; D gene unclear. V was shortened by 4 bases and J by 6 bases, with 11 bases between the two germline ends. The CDR3 totals 13 residues. The germline V gene encodes CDR1 MNHEY and CDR2 SVGEGT. CDR3 sequence reads: CASSSLRDDTQYF. CDR3 sequence (DNA): TGTGCCAGCAGTTCGTTGCGAGACGATACGCAGTATTTT.

This clonotype was detected only once. The V gene is TRBV6-5, the J gene TRBJ2-5; D is perhaps TRBD1 (5 bases). Per germline, CDR1 MNHEY and CDR2 SVGAGI. V dropped 5 bases and J dropped 7 bases, with 11 bases sitting between them. This CDR3 is built from 12 residues. This CDR3 is CASSRPQGTQYF. The CDR3 DNA is TGTGCCAGCAGTCGCCCCCAGGGGACCCAGTACTTC.

This clonotype is a singleton in its sample. This chain joins TRBV20-1 and TRBJ2-1, with D perhaps TRBD2 (5 bases). The CDR3 length is 14 residues. Germline V gene sequence: CDR1 DFQATT, CDR2 SNEGSKA (reference sequence). Trimming removed 6 bases at V and 0 bases at J, with 12 bases between. CDR3 loop: CSAVGLLSYNEQFF. Written as DNA, the CDR3 is TGCAGTGCCGTCGGACTCCTCTCCTACAATGAGCAGTTCTTC.

The chain links TRBV5-6 to TRBJ1-5, with TRBD1 matching 8 bases. The CDR3 length is 15 residues. CDR1 is SGHDT and CDR2 is YYEEEE in the germline V gene. With 0 bases clipped from V and 7 bases from J, the junction kept 6 bases outside the gene matches. The CDR3: CASSLGTGSGQPQHF. The DNA of the CDR3 is TGTGCCAGCAGCTTGGGGACAGGGTCCGGGCAGCCCCAGCATTTT. Drawing the rest from reference TRBV5-6 and TRBJ1-5, the complete variable domain is DAGVTQSPTHLIKTRGQQVTLRCSPKSGHDTVSWYQQALGQGPQFIFQYYEEEERQRGNFPDRFSGHQFPNYSSELNVNALLLGDSALYLCASSLGTGSGQPQHFGDGTRLSIL.

This clonotype was counted only a few times. The rearrangement uses TRBV5-6 and TRBJ2-7; 7 bases align to TRBD1. The germline V gene encodes CDR1 SGHDT and CDR2 YYEEEE. Losses at the gene ends were 4 bases for V and 2 bases for J; bases not matched to a gene: 6. The CDR3 sequence is 14 residues long. CDR3 nucleotides: TGTGCCAGCAGCCTCGGGACAGAAGCCTACGAGCAGTACTTC. This translates into CASSLGTEAYEQYF.

This clonotype was detected only a few times. V usage is TRBV5-1 and J usage is TRBJ2-7; D gene unclear. V was pared by 0 bases and J by 3 bases, with 7 bases between. This CDR3 has 13 amino acids. From germline, CDR1 is SGHRS and CDR2 YFSETQ. The CDR3 here is CASSLARFYEQYF. The DNA for the CDR3 is TGCGCCAGCAGCTTGGCCCGGTTCTACGAGCAGTACTTC.

This clonotype was counted only a few times. This chain uses TRBV7-2 with TRBJ2-7; D might be TRBD2 (7 bases). Between the trimmed V and J ends, which lost 7 bases and 2 bases, there was a span of 18 bases. Germline V lookup: CDR1 SGHTA, CDR2 FQGNSA. This CDR3 is 15 amino acids long. CDR3 nucleotide sequence: TGTGCCAGCACCCGAGCGGGGACACAAACCTACGAGCAGTACTTC. Its translation: CASTRAGTQTYEQYF.

This clonotype was recorded a few times. This rearrangement joins TRBV5-5 to TRBJ2-1; D remains unclear. This CDR3 region has 14 residues. Between the trimmed V and J ends, which lost 0 bases and 7 bases, there was a span of 11 bases. The germline V gene encodes CDR1 SGHKS and CDR2 YYEKEE (reference sequence). CDR3: CASSLDPSRNEQFF. Written as DNA, the CDR3 is TGTGCCAGCAGCTTGGATCCTAGTAGAAATGAGCAGTTCTTC.

The V and J genes are TRBV11-2 and TRBJ2-3; the match to TRBD1 covers 7 bases. CDR1 is SGHAT and CDR2 is FQNNGV in the germline V gene. Trimming at V came to 5 bases and at J to 13 bases, leaving 18 bases not matched to a gene. The CDR3 has 15 residues. The CDR3 loop reads CASSPYGPQGSFEYF. The CDR3 nucleotides are TGTGCCAGCAGCCCTTACGGCCCACAGGGGTCCTTCGAGTATTTT.

This clonotype has at least ten counts. The chain couples TRBV13 to TRBJ2-5, with 8 bases that match TRBD1. Germline V gene data show CDR1 as PRHDT and CDR2 as FYEKMQ (reference sequence). The CDR3 runs 14 residues. V dropped 4 bases and J dropped 6; count of bases not matched to a gene: 7. CDR3 residues: CASSSLRQGKTQYF. The DNA for the CDR3 is TGTGCCAGCAGCTCCCTAAGACAGGGGAAGACCCAGTACTTC.

As for this clonotype: An end of the junction does not agree with germline; a read error may underlie this. CDR3 DNA: TGTGCCAGCAGCGTAGCCGGGACTAGCGGGAGCACAGATACGCGGTATTTT. This gives the protein CASSVAGTSGSTDTRYF. This rearrangement joins TRBV9 to TRBJ2-3; TRBD2 agrees at 14 bases. The V gene's germline CDR1 is SGDLS and CDR2 YYNGEE. This CDR3 comprises 17 residues.

The chain uses TRBV24-1 and TRBJ2-4; 9 positions match TRBD2. The J call is doubtful: the DNA matches TRBJ2-5 better. Germline-derived CDR1 and CDR2 are KGHDR and SFDVKD. The CDR3 contains 13 residues. This CDR3 is CATSVAGEETQYF. CDR3 DNA sequence: TGTGCCACCAGTGTAGCGGGAGAAGAGACCCAGTACTTC.

The rearrangement joins TRBV30 to TRBJ1-4, with a possible D match to TRBD1 (6 bases). The germline V gene encodes CDR1 GTSNPN and CDR2 SVGIG (reference sequence). This CDR3 contains 14 residues. V lost 3 bases to trimming and J lost 8 bases, with 16 bases between them. CDR3 sequence: CAWREAGAWEKLFF. DNA of the CDR3: TGTGCCTGGAGGGAGGCGGGGGCTTGGGAAAAACTGTTTTTT.

In this sample, this clonotype turned up many times. The V and J genes are TRBV6-2 or TRBV6-3 and TRBJ1-1; a possible D gene is TRBD1 (6 bases). The V gene lost 2 bases and the J gene lost 0 bases, with 16 bases spanning the gap. Germline CDR1 is MNHEY and CDR2 is SVGEGT. The CDR3 contains 17 residues. CDR3 region: CASSYPFSQGVNTEAFF. The CDR3 DNA reads as TGTGCCAGCAGTTACCCCTTTTCACAGGGTGTGAACACTGAAGCTTTCTTT.

The chain recombines TRBV2 with TRBJ2-7, with TRBD2 matching over 8 bases. Germline V CDR1 and CDR2: SNHLY, FYNNEI. The CDR3 spans 16 residues. Trimming at V came to 7 bases and at J to 1 base, leaving 12 bases not matched to a gene. The CDR3 nucleotides are TGTGCCAGCAATAATCAGGCGGGAGGAATATCCTACGAGCAGTACTTC. Translating it yields CASNNQAGGISYEQYF.

The V gene is TRBV29-1, the J gene TRBJ2-1; no reliable D call. The CDR3 totals 12 residues. The V and J ends lost 5 bases and 9 bases respectively, with 14 bases between them. Germline-derived CDR1 and CDR2 are SQVTM and ANQGSEA. The CDR3 spells CSVPPHSGEQFF. The CDR3 nucleotides read TGCAGCGTTCCCCCCCATTCTGGTGAGCAGTTCTTC.

The CDR3 reads CASNAGNTEAFF. The CDR3 DNA reads as TGTGCCAGCAACGCCGGGAACACTGAAGCTTTCTTT. The chain joins TRBV4-2 to TRBJ1-1; D remains ambiguous. Germline CDR1 LGHNA, CDR2 YNFKEQ. The CDR3 spans 12 residues. Trimming shortened V by 7 bases and J by 1 base, and 7 bases separated the two germline ends.

This chain uses TRBV20-1 with TRBJ2-1; D is ambiguous. V lost 3 bases and J lost 0, with 12 bases in between. The germline V gene has CDR1 DFQATT and CDR2 SNEGSKA (reference sequence). The CDR3 covers 15 residues. The CDR3 loop reads CSASTALYSYNEQFF. CDR3 DNA sequence: TGCAGTGCTAGTACGGCCCTCTACTCCTACAATGAGCAGTTCTTC.

The chain uses TRBV27 and TRBJ2-7; 10 nucleotides line up with TRBD2. This CDR3 is built from 15 residues. CDR1 and CDR2 (germline): MNHEY, SMNVEV (reference sequence). With V trimmed by 8 bases and J by 3 bases, 10 bases remained unmatched. CDR3 sequence reads: CASASPAGGFYEQYF. Written as DNA, the CDR3 is TGTGCCAGCGCCAGCCCAGCGGGAGGGTTCTACGAGCAGTACTTC.

As concerns this clonotype: At one of its ends the junction is not consistent with the germline gene, which may arise from a read error. The chain is built from TRBV20-1 and TRBJ1-2; TRBD1 matches 9 bases. Germline CDR1 and CDR2: DFQATT and SNEGSKA (reference sequence). This CDR3 comprises 15 residues. The CDR3 region is CSARRGDRENYGYSF. CDR3 bases: TGCAGTGCTAGACGTGGGGACAGGGAAAACTATGGCTACAGCTTC.

The chain links TRBV7-2 to TRBJ2-3, with 14 bases aligning to TRBD2. CDR1 and CDR2 from the germline V gene are SGHTA and FQGNSA. The CDR3 has 18 amino acids. The V gene end was trimmed by 5 bases and the J gene end by 5 bases; junction bases not matched to a gene: 12. CDR3 loop: CASSLEWTSGRRKDTQYF. Written as DNA, the CDR3 is TGTGCCAGCAGCCTCGAGTGGACTAGCGGGAGGAGGAAAGATACGCAGTATTTT.